This T cell receptor beta chain is from a study of metastatic and nonmetastatic thyroid tumors. About the study: Comparison of repertoires was carried out across blood and tumor or nodule tissue from malignant and benign thyroid patients. General study points: Across blood and tumor, TCR beta diversity in malignant thyroid tumors was reportedly significantly higher than in benign nodules.

With respect to this clone: Its antigen is still unknown. A much larger clonotype is one base distant, so this may be a read error. This specimen includes other DNA sequences encoding the same CDR3.

This CDR3 has 14 residues. Germline CDR1 is LNHDA and CDR2 is SQIVND (reference sequence). Trimming shortened V by 1 base and J by 7 bases, and 11 bases separated the two germline ends. Source study methods: The authors used CDR3 differences across clinicopathological groups to build a distant-metastasis classifier for papillary thyroid cancer. TCRdb reprocessed the PCR reads using MiXCR. The V and J calls and clone size come from TCRdb's table, not from the authors' own analysis. The repertoire includes 30,000 to 35,000 clones, about 29% of them detected once, and 6% to 8% sits in the top ten. Thyroid surgery took place with no prior treatment in any patient.

The specimen was blood. This TCR derives from a female donor with papillary thyroid cancer or a benign thyroid nodule (not recorded which). Some clones in this sample may be carry-over from other donors' samples. The chain links TRBV19 to TRBJ1-5; D unresolved. DNA for the CDR3: TGTGCCAGTAGTATAGCAGCAGGTAGCCAGCCCCAGCATTTT. It specifies CASSIAAGSQPQHF.